One TCR beta chain is described in this entry. No antigen is known for it. One base away there is no much larger clone; base qualities are not given. These data belong to a study of T cell responses to AZD1222 COVID-19 vaccine (dated by TCRdb to the early 2020s). Turning to the overall study: AZD1222 recipients given second doses at about 4 weeks or at about 12 weeks were pooled, since spike-specific TCR depth and breadth were not found to differ between the two schedules. A total of 230 to 250 trial participants underwent TCR sequencing, of whom some 200 had received two doses of AZD1222 and some 25 had received two doses of the MenACWY control vaccine. Enrollment into the trials was organized by age into subgroups of 18-55, 56-69 and 70-plus years, and those subgroups contained about 160, 30 and 59 TCR-sequenced participants, respectively. The paper's findings and limits, for the study overall: In the small 56-69-year group, the increase in depth fell short of significance, most likely because of low power. The vaccine-associated CD4 TCRs covered the entire spike protein, and the dominant responses fell in regions 160-218 and 743-854. Reportedly, almost half of the unique spike-specific TCRs recognized epitopes lying outside the regions that are mutated in the B.1.351 and B.1.1.7 variants. Conclusions about previously exposed vaccinees were limited because only six or seven AZD1222 recipients were SARS-CoV-2 seropositive at baseline. Because no day 14 peak-response samples were available, repertoires were characterized only after the peak T cell response. Participants were mostly white British, with more females than males. The authors suggested clonal diversity may have been underestimated. Spike-specific TCR breadth and depth rose significantly after two AZD1222 doses compared with day 0 and with MenACWY recipients.

The CDR3 regions of human TCRbeta chains were analyzed by immunosequencing. Per the source publication's procedure: TCRs in the repertoires were compared against a reference library of SARS-CoV-2-specific TCRs that had been generated with the MIRA antigen-specificity platform. Breadth was defined as the fraction of unique TCRs that were SARS-CoV-2-associated. Depth was defined as the fraction of total T cells that were SARS-CoV-2-associated. Using the MIRA data, each spike-specific TCR was mapped to the spike region that the TCR reacts to and placed in a CD4 or CD8 class. Log10-transformed breadth and depth values were compared by one-way ANOVA with Sidak's multiple comparisons tests. Not all clones reach the TCRdb copy of this immuneACCESS table, which keeps in-frame sequences only. Checked studies attribute under half of the gap to unresolved V genes and leave the rest unexplained. V, J and clone size are taken as reported in that table, and D and trimming were inferred from the DNA itself. The sample table records more than 95,000 clones; roughly nine tenths of these occur just once. The ten largest clones take up under 2% of the sample.

The CDR3 goes from the cysteine to the phenylalanine over 15 residues. Only the CDR3 portion is preserved as DNA: 45 bases, with reading frame beginning at the first base. CDR1 and CDR2, per the germline V gene, are SGHAT and FQNNGV. Cut back by 5 bases and 5 bases, the V and J ends lie 18 bases apart. This sample's time point label indicates: baseline before first vaccination. The vaccinee samples were drawn from two UK trials, COV001 and COV002, one of which was a single-blind randomized controlled phase 2/3 trial testing AZD1222 (ChAdOx1 nCoV-19) in healthy adults. For TCRbeta chain sequencing, PBMC samples from trial participants were taken at day 0 and at day 28 after the second dose.

The sample consisted of peripheral blood, taken on day 0 of AZD1222 vaccination. The clonotype comes from an adult in good health. The chain is made from TRBV11-2 and TRBJ2-5; a weak D assignment points to TRBD1 (6 bases agree). The DNA is as follows: TGTGCCAGCAGCCCCTCCAGGGGCGCAGGGGAGACCCAGTACTTC. Its coded protein is CASSPSRGAGETQYF.